One and the same sample provided the 5 T cell receptor beta chains below, sequenced in a study of shared clonotypes between healthy human individuals. TCRdb's table, derived via immunoSEQ multiplex PCR, lists solely in-frame clones and lacks some. The table records about 2.4 million clones, 90% to 95% of them present only once. The sequenced material came from naive CD4+ T cells sorted from blood. Subset defined: CD45RA+ positively selected. All receptors derive from a young man in good health.

The rearrangement uses TRBV10-1 and TRBJ2-7, with a tentative D call TRBD2 (5 bases). Germline V gene lookup returns CDR1 WNHNN and CDR2 SYGVQD (reference sequence). The V end lost 3 bases, the J end lost 2 bases, and 14 bases lay between the germline ends. This CDR3 region has 15 residues. This chain's CDR3 is CASSDVSSGAYEQYF. The DNA for the CDR3 is TGCGCCAGCAGTGATGTCTCGTCCGGGGCCTACGAGCAGTACTTC.

This chain links TRBV10-3 with TRBJ2-1; 10 bases align to TRBD2. The CDR3 has 15 residues. After removal of 4 bases from V and 3 bases from J, the junction contained 3 bases not matched to a gene. Looked up from germline, CDR1 is ENHRY and CDR2 is SYGVKD. CDR3 sequence: CAISVTSGIYNEQFF. CDR3 nucleotide sequence: TGTGCCATCAGTGTAACTAGCGGGATCTACAATGAGCAGTTCTTC.

Worth noting for this clone: Other DNA sequences in the same sample also yield this CDR3. CDR3: CASSSGTDTDTQYF. DNA of the CDR3: TGCGCCAGCAGCTCGGGAACAGACACAGATACGCAGTATTTT. V gene TRBV5-1 combines with J gene TRBJ2-3; D is perhaps TRBD2 (5 bases). Germline lookup yields CDR1 SGHRS and CDR2 YFSETQ. The CDR3 covers 14 residues. The germline V and J ends were trimmed by 3 bases and 2 bases, with 10 bases remaining between them. Full variable domain (rest looked up from reference TRBV5-1 and TRBJ2-3): KAGVTQTPRYLIKTRGQQVTLSCSPISGHRSVSWYQQTPGQGLQFLFEYFSETQRNKGNFPGRFSGRQFSNSRSEMNVSTLELGDSALYLCASSSGTDTDTQYFGPGTRLTVL.

The rearrangement links TRBV28 to TRBJ2-1; D is ambiguous. Germline V lookup: CDR1 MDHEN, CDR2 SYDVKM. CDR3 length equals 11 residues. The ends were cut back, 10 bases at V and 12 bases at J, with 16 bases in the middle. CDR3 amino acids: CATQPLVGQFF. In DNA, the CDR3 is TGTGCCACCCAGCCCCTCGTCGGGCAGTTCTTC.

The rearrangement uses TRBV7-3 and TRBJ2-3; D is perhaps TRBD2 (6 bases). The CDR3 spans 16 residues. V was cut by 4 bases and J by 8 bases, with 22 bases left in between. CDR1 SGHTA and CDR2 FQGTGA come from the germline V gene. CDR3 coding DNA: TGTGCCAGCAGCTCAACTCATAGCGGCGGAGTAGGTACGCAGTATTTT. Amino acids: CASSSTHSGGVGTQYF.